These T cell receptor beta chains were read from a single sample in a study of T cells in Graves' hyperthyroidism and ophthalmopathy. TCRdb re-called the multiplex PCR reads with MiXCR, one entry per CDR3 protein. This sample yields fewer than 400,000 distinct CDR3 sequences, of which 25% are seen a single time; less than 75% belongs to the top ten. Sequencing input: blood. Receptor source: a man between 45 and 60 years old with Graves' hyperthyroidism. The CDR3 runs from the conserved cysteine through the conserved F or W. The order of the fields is D gene, J gene, clone size, V gene, CDR3 protein, CDR3 DNA. A D gene is named only where the DNA matches it firmly. The size field is filled for only some rows; it gives once, few, many or a size class.

.	TRBJ2-7	few	TRBV2	CASSESAGLEQYF	TGTGCCAGCAGTGAAAGCGCGGGCTTGGAGCAGTACTTC
.	TRBJ2-2	.	TRBV7-9	CASSQNVGELFF	TGTGCCAGCAGCCAGAACGTCGGGGAGCTGTTTTTT
.	TRBJ1-1	few	TRBV12-3/TRBV12-4	CASRRDGGSDTEAFF	TGTGCCAGCAGACGGGACGGGGGATCGGACACTGAAGCTTTCTTT
.	TRBJ1-5	.	TRBV4-2	CASSQDPGQNSNQPQHF	TGTGCCAGCAGCCAAGATCCTGGGCAGAATAGCAATCAGCCCCAGCATTTT
.	TRBJ2-1	.	TRBV13	CASSFLGGASYNEQFF	TGTGCCAGCAGCTTCCTTGGCGGCGCCTCCTACAATGAGCAGTTCTTC
TRBD1	TRBJ2-3	many	TRBV3-1	CASSQEGQDYTDTQYF	TGTGCCAGCAGCCAAGAGGGACAGGATTACACAGATACGCAGTATTTT
.	TRBJ1-1	few	TRBV19	CASSMGARTEAFF	TGTGCCAGTAGTATGGGGGCGAGGACTGAAGCTTTCTTT
.	TRBJ2-1	.	TRBV7-6	CASSTQNNEQFF	TGTGCCAGCAGCACCCAGAACAATGAGCAGTTCTTC
.	TRBJ2-1	many	TRBV28	CASKRSGRTYNEQFF	TGTGCCAGCAAGAGGAGCGGACGTACCTACAATGAGCAGTTCTTC
.	TRBJ1-1	few	TRBV19	CASKAAGVNTEAFF	TGTGCCAGTAAGGCGGCAGGGGTGAACACTGAAGCTTTCTTT
.	TRBJ2-7	.	TRBV28	CASSLTSFYDEQYF	TGTGCCAGCAGTTTAACCAGTTTTTACGACGAGCAGTACTTC
.	TRBJ2-3	many	TRBV28	CASSLFEPQEDTQYF	TGTGCCAGCAGTTTATTTGAACCTCAGGAAGATACGCAGTATTTT
.	TRBJ2-2	.	TRBV10-3	CASGGTDSGELFF	TGTGCCAGCGGCGGGACCGACTCCGGGGAGCTGTTTTTT
TRBD1	TRBJ2-3	few	TRBV29-1	CSAIFGTADADTQYF	TGCAGCGCAATTTTCGGGACAGCAGACGCAGATACGCAGTATTTT
.	TRBJ1-1	few	TRBV6-6	CASSYSKSVEAFF	TGTGCCAGCAGTTACTCGAAGTCCGTCGAAGCTTTCTTT
TRBD1	TRBJ2-7	.	TRBV5-4	CASSFRDREGEQYF	TGTGCCAGCAGCTTCCGGGACAGGGAGGGCGAGCAGTACTTC
.	TRBJ2-7	.	TRBV7-6	CASSPYDGDYEQYF	TGTGCCAGCAGCCCTTATGACGGAGACTACGAGCAGTACTTC
TRBD2	TRBJ2-3	many	TRBV12-3/TRBV12-4	CASSPTSGSTDTQYF	TGTGCCAGCAGTCCGACTAGCGGGAGCACAGATACGCAGTATTTT